This is a list of T cell receptor beta chains from one sample in a study of blood T cell repertoires in COVID-19. Assay used: immunoSEQ multiplex PCR; TCRdb lists only in-frame clones, some missing. The sample has about 330,000 clones; about 90% are singletons. The sequenced material came from PBMCs or T cells enriched from blood (not recorded which). These receptors all stem from a woman under 40 who had recovered from COVID-19. The CDR3 runs from the conserved cysteine through the conserved F or W. Fields, in order: J gene, V gene, D gene, clone size, CDR3 DNA, CDR3 protein. D genes are given only for firm matches. For some rows the clone size is stated as once, few or many, or as a class when expanded; others skip it.

TRBJ2-7 | TRBV5-6 | TRBD1 | NA | TGTGCCAGCAGCAGGGGACAGACCTACGAGCAGTACTTC | CASSRGQTYEQYF
TRBJ2-1 | TRBV6-5 | TRBD1 | NA | TGTGCCAGCGGGGGGACAGGGGGATACAATGAGCAGTTCTTC | CASGGTGGYNEQFF
TRBJ1-5 | TRBV18 | NA | NA | TGTGCCAGCTCACCGGGGATGGGGGCTAGCAATCAGCCCCAGCATTTT | CASSPGMGASNQPQHF
TRBJ1-1 | TRBV3-1/TRBV3-2 | NA | NA | TGTGCCAGCAGCCAAGCATCAGTCCAGGGTAGGGCTTTCTTT | CASSQASVQGRAFF
TRBJ1-5 | TRBV24-1 | NA | NA | TGTGCCACCATACGCCTAGTGGGGGGAGGCAATCAGCCCCAGCATTTT | CATIRLVGGGNQPQHF
TRBJ2-1 | TRBV4-1 | NA | NA | TGCGCCAGCAGCCAAAGGAGTCCCATTTCCTACAATGAGCAGTTCTTC | CASSQRSPISYNEQFF
TRBJ2-1 | TRBV4-2 | TRBD1 | NA | TGTGCCAGCAGCCCGGGACAGGGCTACAATGAGCAGTTCTTC | CASSPGQGYNEQFF
TRBJ1-2 | TRBV4-3 | TRBD1 | NA | TGCGCCAGCAGCCAAGGGTTGGGGACAGAGCGGTATGGCTACACCTTC | CASSQGLGTERYGYTF
TRBJ1-1 | TRBV15 | TRBD1 | NA | TGTGCCACCAGCAGAGCCAGGACAGGGGAAGCTTTCTTT | CATSRARTGEAFF
TRBJ2-7 | TRBV3-1/TRBV3-2 | NA | NA | TGTGCCAGCAGCCATGGTACGAAGGGGGTCTACGAGCAGTACTTC | CASSHGTKGVYEQYF
TRBJ2-5 | TRBV19 | NA | NA | TGTGCCAGTAGTCCCCGGCGGGGCCAAGAGACCCAGTACTTC | CASSPRRGQETQYF
TRBJ1-1 | TRBV14 | TRBD1 | NA | TGTGCCAGCAGCCAAGCATTCGGGACAGGGGGACTCACTGAAGCTTTCTTT | CASSQAFGTGGLTEAFF
TRBJ1-2 | TRBV5-1 | NA | few | TGCGCCAGCAGAATGTACATCGACACTAACTATGGCTACACCTTC | CASRMYIDTNYGYTF
TRBJ1-1 | TRBV10-3 | NA | NA | TGTGCCATCAGTGAAACAGTGAACACTGAAGCTTTCTTT | CAISETVNTEAFF
TRBJ1-1 | TRBV5-8 | NA | NA | TGTGCCAGCAGCGAAGGACCAGGGGCGCATGATGAAGCTTTCTTT | CASSEGPGAHDEAFF
TRBJ2-3 | TRBV9 | NA | NA | TGTGCCAGCAGCGTAGAGGCGGGGGCGGCAGATACGCAGTATTTT | CASSVEAGAADTQYF
TRBJ2-2 | TRBV19 | TRBD2 | NA | TGTGCCAGTGTCAATGGATGGCGGGGGGGCACGATGTTTTTT | CASVNGWRGGTMFF
TRBJ2-1 | TRBV11-2 | NA | NA | TGTGCCAGCAGCTTAGAATACAGGAATGAGCAGTTCTTC | CASSLEYRNEQFF
TRBJ2-7 | TRBV29-1 | NA | NA | TGCAGCGTTGAAATTGCGGACAGACCCTCCTACGAGCAGTACTTC | CSVEIADRPSYEQYF
TRBJ1-1 | TRBV7-9 | NA | NA | TGTGCCAGCAGCTTAAGTCAGGGGAACACTGAAGCTTTCTTT | CASSLSQGNTEAFF
TRBJ2-7 | TRBV9 | TRBD1 | NA | TGTGCCAGCAGCACCCGGGACAGCTCCTACGAGCAGTACTTC | CASSTRDSSYEQYF
TRBJ2-2 | TRBV9 | NA | NA | TGTGCCAGCAGCGTAGGAATAACTAGCAACACCGGGGAGCTGTTTTTT | CASSVGITSNTGELFF